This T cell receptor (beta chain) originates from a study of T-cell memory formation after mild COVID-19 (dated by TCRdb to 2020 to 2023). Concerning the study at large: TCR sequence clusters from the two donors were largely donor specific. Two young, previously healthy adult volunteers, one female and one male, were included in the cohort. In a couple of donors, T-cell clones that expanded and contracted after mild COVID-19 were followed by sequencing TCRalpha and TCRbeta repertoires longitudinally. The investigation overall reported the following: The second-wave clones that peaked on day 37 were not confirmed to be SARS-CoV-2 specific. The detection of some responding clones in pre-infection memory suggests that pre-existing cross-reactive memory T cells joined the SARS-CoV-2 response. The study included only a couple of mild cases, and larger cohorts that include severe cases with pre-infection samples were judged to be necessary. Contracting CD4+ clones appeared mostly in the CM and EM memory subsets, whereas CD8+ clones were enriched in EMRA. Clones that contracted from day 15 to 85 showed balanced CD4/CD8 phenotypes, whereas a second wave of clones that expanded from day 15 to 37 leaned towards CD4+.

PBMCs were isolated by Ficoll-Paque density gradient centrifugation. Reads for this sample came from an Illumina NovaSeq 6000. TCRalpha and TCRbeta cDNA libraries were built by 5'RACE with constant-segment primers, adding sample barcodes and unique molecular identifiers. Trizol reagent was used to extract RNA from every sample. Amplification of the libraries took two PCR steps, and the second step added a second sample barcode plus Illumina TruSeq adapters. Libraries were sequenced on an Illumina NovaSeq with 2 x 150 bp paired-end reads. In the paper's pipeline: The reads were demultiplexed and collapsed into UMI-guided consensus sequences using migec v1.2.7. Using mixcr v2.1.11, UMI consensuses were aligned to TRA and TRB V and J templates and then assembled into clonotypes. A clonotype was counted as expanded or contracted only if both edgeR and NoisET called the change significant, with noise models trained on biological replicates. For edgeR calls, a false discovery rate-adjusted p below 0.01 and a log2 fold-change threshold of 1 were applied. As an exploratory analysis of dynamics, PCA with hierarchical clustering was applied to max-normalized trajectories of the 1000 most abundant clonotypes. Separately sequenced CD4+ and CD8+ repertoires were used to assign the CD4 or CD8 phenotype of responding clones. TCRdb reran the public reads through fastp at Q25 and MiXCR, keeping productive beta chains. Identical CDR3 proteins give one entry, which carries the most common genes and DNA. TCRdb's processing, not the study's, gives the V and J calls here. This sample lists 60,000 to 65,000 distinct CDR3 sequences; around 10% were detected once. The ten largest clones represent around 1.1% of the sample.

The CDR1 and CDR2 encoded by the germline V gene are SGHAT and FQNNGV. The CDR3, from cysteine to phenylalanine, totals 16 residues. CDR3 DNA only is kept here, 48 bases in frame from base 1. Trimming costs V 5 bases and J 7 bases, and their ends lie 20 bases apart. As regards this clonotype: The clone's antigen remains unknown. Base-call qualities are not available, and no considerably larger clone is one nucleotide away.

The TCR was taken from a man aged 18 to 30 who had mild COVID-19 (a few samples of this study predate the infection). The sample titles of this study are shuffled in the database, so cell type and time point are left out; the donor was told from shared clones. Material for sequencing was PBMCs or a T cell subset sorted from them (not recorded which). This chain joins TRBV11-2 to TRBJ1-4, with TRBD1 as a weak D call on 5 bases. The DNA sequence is TGTGCCAGCAGCCCTGGGGGAGAGCAGAGATTTGAAAAACTGTTTTTT. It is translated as CASSPGGEQRFEKLFF.